This TCR beta chain was retrieved from a study of cytomegalovirus exposure and HLA in healthy donors. Looking at the study overall: The 110 or so validation repertoires used the same platform as the approximately 670 first-cohort repertoires, a later analysis reported.

Germline CDR1 and CDR2: MDHEN and SYDVKM. CDR3 size: 17 residues. V shed 3 bases and J shed 0 bases, with 14 bases lying between them. Notes on the study in general: The tendency of first-cohort TCR clusters to co-occur in the 110 or so validation repertoires emerged from a later analysis. The study labeled 170 or so TCR beta chains cytomegalovirus-associated.

Donors came from a validation cohort of about 110 subjects, distinct from the first 666-subject cohort. To note about this clone: What it recognizes is unknown.

Produced via immunoSEQ multiplex PCR; TCRdb's table is partial and in-frame only. This sample has about 160,000 clones; 70% to 90% occur once, and the top ten carry approximately 5%. Sequencing was performed on PBMCs. The origin of this receptor is a woman aged 25 to 39 in good health and CMV-seronegative. The J gene is TRBJ1-4, the V gene TRBV28, with D perhaps matching TRBD1 (6 bases). The CDR3 reads CASSFDRQAATNEKLFF. The CDR3 DNA reads TGTGCCAGCAGTTTCGACAGACAGGCTGCAACTAATGAAAAACTGTTTTTT.